The 24 T cell receptor beta chains below were found in one sample sequenced in a study of breast tumors, draining lymph nodes, adjacent tissues. A single record per CDR3 protein comes from TCRdb applying MiXCR to the multiplex PCR reads. The sample lists roughly 70,000 distinct CDR3 sequences; 43% were seen once. Sequenced sample: breast tumor tissue. Source of these receptors: a female donor with breast cancer. Some clones in this sample may be carry-over from other donors' samples.

The table lists this clonotype with a count of one. The V call is TRBV7-8, the J call TRBJ2-2; D is possibly TRBD2 (7 bases). Germline CDR1 and CDR2: SGHVS and FQNEAQ. The CDR3 has 17 residues. The germline V and J ends were trimmed by 7 bases and 4 bases, with 22 bases remaining between them. The CDR3: CASTRLRGASGTGELFF. The CDR3 nucleotides read TGTGCCAGCACCCGTCTCCGGGGGGCGTCGGGCACCGGGGAGCTGTTTTTT. The variable domain in full, completed from reference TRBV7-8 and TRBJ2-2, reads GAGVSQSPRYKVAKRGQDVALRCDPISGHVSLFWYQQALGQGPEFLTYFQNEAQLDKSGLPSDRFFAERPEGSVSTLKIQRTQQEDSAVYLCASTRLRGASGTGELFFGEGSRLTVL.

This clonotype occurred many times. The junction does not match germline at one end; this may be a read error. The chain recombines TRBV6-2 or TRBV6-3 with TRBJ1-2, with 9 bases lining up with TRBD1. The CDR3 is 15 residues long. The germline V gene has CDR1 MNHEY and CDR2 SVGEGT. The DNA of the CDR3 is TGTGCCAGCAGTAACTCCGGGACAGGGAGCAATGGCTACACCTTC. Translated, it gives CASSNSGTGSNGYTF.

In regard to this clonotype: One end of the junction does not line up with germline, which may come from a read error. The genes are TRBV27 and TRBJ2-7; D is unresolved. Germline V gene data show CDR1 as MNHEY and CDR2 as SMNVEV (reference sequence). The CDR3 extends over 16 amino acids. The CDR3 loop reads CPSSLGLPGPSYEQYF. In DNA, the CDR3 is TGTCCCAGCAGTTTAGGCCTGCCCGGGCCTTCCTACGAGCAGTACTTC.

The CDR3 DNA sequence: TGTGCCAGCAGCGTAGGGTCCGGGGGCTATGGCTACACCTTC. As protein: CASSVGSGGYGYTF. This chain joins TRBV9 and TRBJ1-2; weak D call: TRBD1 (5 bases). In germline, CDR1 is SGDLS, CDR2 YYNGEE. Between the trimmed V and J ends, which lost 0 bases and 4 bases, there was a span of 10 bases. The CDR3 sequence is 14 residues long.

This clonotype was counted only a few times. The J gene is TRBJ1-1, the V gene TRBV9; a possible D gene is TRBD1 (6 bases). V lost 3 bases to trimming and J lost 1 base, with 16 bases between them. Germline CDR1 and CDR2: SGDLS and YYNGEE. This CDR3 has 16 residues. The CDR3 coding sequence is TGTGCCAGCAGCGCCGTCCACAGGGTTCCGAACACTGAAGCTTTCTTT. Translated: CASSAVHRVPNTEAFF.

Notes on this clonotype: A read error is possible here, since a much larger clone lies one base away. In nucleotides, the CDR3 is TGTGCCAGCAGCCAATTAGGACTACAGGGGGCGCGGTATGGCAACACCTTC. Its translation is CASSQLGLQGARYGNTF. The V call is TRBV7-6, the J call TRBJ1-2; 9 positions match TRBD1. The length of the CDR3 is 17 residues. Germline assignment: CDR1 SGHVS and CDR2 FNYEAQ.

The chain links TRBV20-1 to TRBJ2-1; D is ambiguous. This CDR3 has 15 residues. Germline loops: CDR1 DFQATT, CDR2 SNEGSKA (reference sequence). V lost 4 bases to trimming and J lost 6 bases, with 19 bases between them. The CDR3 reads CSAKPSGLGSNEQFF. CDR3 coding DNA: TGCAGTGCTAAACCCAGTGGCTTAGGGTCCAATGAGCAGTTCTTC.

In its sample, this clonotype was seen once. The chain has TRBV13 and TRBJ2-1; 7 bases align to TRBD2. CDR1 PRHDT and CDR2 FYEKMQ come from the germline V gene (reference sequence). This CDR3 contains 14 residues. J gave up 7 bases and V 6 bases, and 9 bases lay outside the gene matches. CDR3 residues: CASRTRGGLNEQFF. The CDR3, as DNA: TGTGCCAGCAGAACCCGCGGGGGACTAAATGAGCAGTTCTTC.

This clonotype showed up many times. CDR3 region: CASKTGKSSYEQYF. CDR3 coding DNA: TGTGCCAGCAAAACAGGGAAGAGCTCCTACGAGCAGTACTTC. This rearrangement joins TRBV11-3 to TRBJ2-7; tentatively, D is TRBD1 (6 bases). V was clipped by 7 bases and J by 0 bases, with 13 bases between them. The length of the CDR3 is 14 residues. Germline assignment: CDR1 SGHNT and CDR2 YENEEA. The full variable domain, in which reference TRBV11-3 and TRBJ2-7 provide the parts outside the CDR3, is EAGVVQSPRYKIIEKKQPVAFWCNPISGHNTLYWYLQNLGQGPELLIRYENEEAVDDSQLPKDRFSAERLKGVDSTLKIQPAELGDSAVYLCASKTGKSSYEQYFGPGTRLTVT.

This clonotype was recorded a few times. The chain couples TRBV19 to TRBJ2-3; maybe TRBD2 (6 bases). The germline CDR1 and CDR2 sequences are LNHDA and SQIVND (reference sequence). This CDR3 is built from 16 residues. V lost 4 bases and J lost 0, with 14 bases in between. The CDR3 sequence: CASSRMAGRSTDTQYF. CDR3 bases: TGTGCCAGTAGTAGGATGGCGGGGCGAAGCACAGATACGCAGTATTTT. The full variable domain, in which reference TRBV19 and TRBJ2-3 provide the parts outside the CDR3, is DGGITQSPKYLFRKEGQNVTLSCEQNLNHDAMYWYRQDPGQGLRLIYYSQIVNDFQKGDIAEGYSVSREKKESFPLTVTSAQKNPTAFYLCASSRMAGRSTDTQYFGPGTRLTVL.

The chain has TRBV24-1 and TRBJ2-2, with 9 bases identical to TRBD2. The germline CDR1 and CDR2 sequences are KGHDR and SFDVKD. Trimming cost V 7 bases and J 3 bases; bases outside gene matches: 5. The CDR3 covers 15 residues. This chain's CDR3 is CATSKAGGYTGELFF. The CDR3 DNA sequence: TGTGCCACCAGCAAAGCGGGGGGATACACCGGGGAGCTGTTTTTT.

Worth noting for this clonotype: With a much larger clone just one base away, this may be a read error. The CDR3 DNA sequence: TGTACCAGCTCACCTCGACCATGGGCCTACGAGCAGTACTTC. It is translated as CTSSPRPWAYEQYF. The chain is built from TRBV18 and TRBJ2-7; D is ambiguous. The CDR3 is 14 residues long. Germline-derived CDR1 and CDR2 are KGHSH and LQKENI.

This clonotype was found many times. A much bigger clone sits one base away, suggesting this may be a read error. This chain uses TRBV20-1 with TRBJ2-7, with 7 bases identical to TRBD1. Germline assignment: CDR1 DFQATT and CDR2 SNEGSKA (reference sequence). This CDR3 region has 13 residues. The CDR3 DNA follows: TGCAGTGCTACAGGGGGTGTAGGCTACGCGCAGTACTTC. Translating gives CSATGGVGYAQYF.

This clonotype appeared many times. This sequence joins TRBV4-2 and TRBJ1-5; 11 positions agree with TRBD1. The CDR3 contains 16 residues. The germline CDR1 and CDR2 sequences are LGHNA and YNFKEQ. V dropped 2 bases and J dropped 4; count of bases not matched to a gene: 4. This CDR3 reads CASSQPGQGENQPQHF. The CDR3 coding sequence is TGTGCCAGCAGCCAACCGGGACAGGGGGAAAATCAGCCCCAGCATTTT.

The V and J genes are TRBV4-1 and TRBJ1-2; D is unresolved. The germline V and J ends were trimmed by 6 bases and 6 bases, with 17 bases remaining between them. The CDR3 totals 14 residues. Per germline, CDR1 MGHRA and CDR2 YSYEKL. In DNA, the CDR3 is TGCGCCAGCAGGCCTAGTGGGTCCTTTCATGGCTACACCTTC. It specifies CASRPSGSFHGYTF.

This clonotype came up a few times. This chain joins TRBV28 and TRBJ1-5, with no clear D. The CDR3 is made up of 10 amino acids. Trimming took off 5 bases at V and 9 bases at J, with 5 bases between the two ends. Germline CDR1 and CDR2: MDHEN and SYDVKM. The CDR3 here is CASSRGPQHF. CDR3 sequence (DNA): TGTGCCAGCAGTCGGGGGCCCCAGCATTTT.

This rearrangement joins TRBV7-9 to TRBJ1-2; D perhaps matches TRBD1 (6 bases). Trimming cost V 8 bases and J 4 bases, with 11 bases left between them. In germline, CDR1 is SEHNR, CDR2 FQNEAQ (reference sequence). This CDR3 is 12 amino acids long. This chain's CDR3 is CASGLGGYGYTF. The CDR3 DNA reads TGTGCCAGCGGTTTAGGGGGCTATGGCTACACCTTC.

This clonotype was detected ten times or more. The chain joins TRBV24-1 to TRBJ2-7; the D gene is possibly TRBD1 (6 bases). V was pared by 6 bases and J by 3 bases, with 17 bases between. The CDR3 consists of 15 residues. Germline V CDR1 and CDR2: KGHDR, SFDVKD. The CDR3 loop reads CATSPGTPFFYEQYF. CDR3 nucleotide sequence: TGTGCCACCAGTCCTGGGACACCTTTCTTCTACGAGCAGTACTTC.

This clonotype was picked up many times. The chain joins TRBV12-3 or TRBV12-4 to TRBJ2-3; possibly TRBD1 for D (5 bases). The CDR3 has 11 residues. With 6 bases removed from V and 12 bases from J, the gap between germline ends came to 13 bases. For the CDR3, the DNA is TGTGCCAGCAGGAACCAGGGTTATCAGTATTTT. It yields the protein CASRNQGYQYF.

The rearrangement joins TRBV6-1 to TRBJ1-6; TRBD1 agrees at 8 bases. The CDR3 totals 16 residues. V dropped 6 bases and J dropped 4; count of bases not matched to a gene: 8. Germline CDR1 MNHNS, CDR2 SASEGT. Here the CDR3 reads CASSEPDRAYNSPLHF. The CDR3 nucleotides are TGTGCCAGCAGCGAGCCGGACAGGGCGTATAATTCACCCCTCCACTTT.

This clonotype has just a few counts. A clone one base away is much larger, so this may be a read error. The chain carries TRBV20-1 and TRBJ2-2; TRBD2 matches at 8 bases. The trim removed 1 base at V and 0 bases at J, leaving 7 bases unmatched. The CDR3 length is 17 residues. Per germline, CDR1 DFQATT and CDR2 SNEGSKA (reference sequence). The CDR3 DNA sequence: TGCAGTGCTAGAGGAATGATGACTAGCGCGAACACCGGGGAGCTGTTTTTT. Its protein is CSARGMMTSANTGELFF.

For this clonotype: One base away lies a much larger clone, so this may be a sequencing read error. The rearrangement uses TRBV19 and TRBJ2-3, with D possibly matching TRBD2 (6 bases). This CDR3 is 15 amino acids long. The ends were cut back, 5 bases at V and 6 bases at J, with 18 bases in the middle. Germline V gene lookup returns CDR1 LNHDA and CDR2 SQIVND (reference sequence). The CDR3: CASSAYRGGKDTQYF. CDR3 sequence (DNA): TGTGCCAGTAGTGCGTATAGAGGAGGGAAGGATACGCAGTATTTT.

This clonotype was seen repeatedly, ten times or more. CDR3 sequence (DNA): TGTGCCAGTACAGATGAACAGGGGTGGTATGGCTACACCTTC. Amino acids: CASTDEQGWYGYTF. The chain carries TRBV6-6 and TRBJ1-2; 7 bases agree with TRBD1. In germline, CDR1 is MNHNY, CDR2 SVGAGI (reference sequence). The length of the CDR3 is 14 residues. V shed 9 bases and J 5 bases; nucleotides not matched to a gene: 12.

This clonotype showed up many times. The chain links TRBV9 to TRBJ1-3, with D unresolved. The CDR3 sequence is 15 residues long. Trimming pared 3 bases from V and 0 bases from J, leaving 10 bases between. Germline CDR1 reads SGDLS; CDR2 reads YYNGEE. The CDR3 protein is CASSGFGSSGNTIYF. The DNA of the CDR3 is TGTGCCAGCAGCGGCTTTGGGAGCTCTGGAAACACCATATATTTT.